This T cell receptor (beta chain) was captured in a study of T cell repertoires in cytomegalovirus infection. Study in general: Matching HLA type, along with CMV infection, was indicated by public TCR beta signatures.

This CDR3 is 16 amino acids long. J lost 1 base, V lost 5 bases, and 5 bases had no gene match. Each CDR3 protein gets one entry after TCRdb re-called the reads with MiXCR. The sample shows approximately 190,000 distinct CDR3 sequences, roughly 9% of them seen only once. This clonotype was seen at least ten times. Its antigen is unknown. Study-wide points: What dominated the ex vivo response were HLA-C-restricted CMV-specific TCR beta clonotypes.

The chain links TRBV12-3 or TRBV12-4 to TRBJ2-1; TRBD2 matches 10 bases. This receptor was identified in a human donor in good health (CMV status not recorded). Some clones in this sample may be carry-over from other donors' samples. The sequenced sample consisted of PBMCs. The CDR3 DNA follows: TGTGCCAGCAGTCACAATAGCGGGGGGTCCTACAATGAGCAGTTCTTC. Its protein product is CASSHNSGGSYNEQFF.